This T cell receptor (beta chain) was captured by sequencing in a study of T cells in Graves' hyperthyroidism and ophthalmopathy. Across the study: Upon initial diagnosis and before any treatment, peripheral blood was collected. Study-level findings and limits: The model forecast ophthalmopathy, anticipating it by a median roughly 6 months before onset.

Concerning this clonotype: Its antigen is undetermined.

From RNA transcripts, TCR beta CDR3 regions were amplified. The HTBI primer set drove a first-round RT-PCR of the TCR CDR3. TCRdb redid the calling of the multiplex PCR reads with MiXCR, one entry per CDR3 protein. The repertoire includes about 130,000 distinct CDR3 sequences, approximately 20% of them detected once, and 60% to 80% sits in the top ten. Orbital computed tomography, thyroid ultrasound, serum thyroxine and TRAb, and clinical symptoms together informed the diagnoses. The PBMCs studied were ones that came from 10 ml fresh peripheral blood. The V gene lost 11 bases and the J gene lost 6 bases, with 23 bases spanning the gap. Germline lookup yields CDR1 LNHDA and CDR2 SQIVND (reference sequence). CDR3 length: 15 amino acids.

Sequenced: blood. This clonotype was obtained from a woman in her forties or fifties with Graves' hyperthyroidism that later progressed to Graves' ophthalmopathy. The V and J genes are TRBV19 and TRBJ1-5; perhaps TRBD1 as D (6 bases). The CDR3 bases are TGTGCCGCGTCTAGCCAGGGGATGGGGACTCAGCCCCAGCATTTT. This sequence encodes CAASSQGMGTQPQHF.